This is a list of T cell receptor beta chains from one sample in a study of tumor-infiltrating lymphocytes in primary liver carcinoma. Via MiXCR, TCRdb re-called the multiplex PCR reads, giving one row per CDR3 protein. The data hold fewer than 150,000 distinct CDR3 sequences, with about 59% observed a single time. Input material: liver tumor tissue from sampling region 1. The receptors derive from a woman in her sixties with primary liver carcinoma and hepatitis B virus infection. CDR3s include the opening cysteine and the closing phenylalanine or tryptophan. The D gene is left open where the match is weak. The listing skips clone size in some rows; elsewhere it reads once, few, many or a size class.

cdr3_nt cdr3_aa d_call clone_size j_call v_call
TGTGCCAGCAGCTTAGAACTCTATCGGGAGCAGTACTTC CASSLELYREQYF . few TRBJ2-7 TRBV7-8
TGTAACGCGCCGGGACTAGCGGGAGAAACCCTAACAGATACGCAGTATTTT CNAPGLAGETLTDTQYF TRBD2 . TRBJ2-3 TRBV29-1
TGTGCCAGCGGCTCCCGCAGGGTGGTTTACAATGAGCAGTTCTTC CASGSRRVVYNEQFF . once TRBJ2-1 TRBV11-3
TGTGCCATCAGTGACGCGGGACAAGTGGGGGATACGCAGTATTTT CAISDAGQVGDTQYF . many TRBJ2-3 TRBV10-3
TGTGCCATCAGTAACCAGGGGGCCCTGACTGAAGCTTTCTTT CAISNQGALTEAFF TRBD1 many TRBJ1-1 TRBV10-3
TGTGCCAGCAGTGTACCGGGACAGGGGACCTACGAGCGGTACTTC CASSVPGQGTYERYF TRBD1 . TRBJ2-7 TRBV28
TGTGCCGCTGGGGGGCAGGAGAATCAGCCTCAGCATTTT CAAGGQENQPQHF . . TRBJ1-5 TRBV10-3
TGTGCCAGCCTCGGGTTCCCAGGCTATGACTACACCTTC CASLGFPGYDYTF . . TRBJ1-2 TRBV28
TGTGCCAGCAGTTCCCCGGCGAACACCGGGGAGCTGTTTTTT CASSSPANTGELFF . many TRBJ2-2 TRBV6-6
TGTGCCAGCAGTAGCGCCGGGGAGCCGTTTTTT CASSSAGEPFF . . TRBJ2-2 TRBV11-2
TGTGCCAACAGCTTGGGTATAGCGGGCTACGAGCAGTACTTC CANSLGIAGYEQYF TRBD2 . TRBJ2-7 TRBV5-4
TGTGCCTGGAACGCGTACTCCTACAATGAGCAGTTCTTC CAWNAYSYNEQFF . . TRBJ2-1 TRBV30
TGTGCCAGCAGTGAAGAAAGGACAGGGATCTACAATGAGCAGTTCTTC CASSEERTGIYNEQFF TRBD1 many TRBJ2-1 TRBV6-1
TGTGCCAGCAGTCGCCCTGTTTCTAGCTTCAACAATGAGCAGTTCTTT CASSRPVSSFNNEQFF . . TRBJ2-1 TRBV12-3/TRBV12-4
TGCGCCAGCAGCTTGGTAGGGGTAGACTCACCCCTCCACTTT CASSLVGVDSPLHF . . TRBJ1-6 TRBV5-1
TGTGCCAGCAGGGACAGGGAGGCCGGGGAGCTGTTTTTT CASRDREAGELFF TRBD1 . TRBJ2-2 TRBV2
TGCAGCGTCGAATTACTCAAAGAGACCCAGTACTTC CSVELLKETQYF . once TRBJ2-5 TRBV29-1
TGTGCCAGCACCTCCGGGCTAGCGGGACCCTACGAGCAGTACTTC CASTSGLAGPYEQYF TRBD2 many TRBJ2-7 TRBV6-6
TGCGCCAGCATCCAAGATCGTTACAGGGGTAATGAAAAACTGCTTTTT CASIQDRYRGNEKLLF TRBD1 . TRBJ1-4 TRBV4-1
TGTGCCAGCACCCCACTAGCGGGGGTCACAGATACGCAGTATTTT CASTPLAGVTDTQYF TRBD2 many TRBJ2-3 TRBV12-3/TRBV12-4
TGTGCCAGCAGCTTGGGGCTAGCAAGGGGGATGAGTAACACAGATACGCAGTATTTT CASSLGLARGMSNTDTQYF . . TRBJ2-3 TRBV11-2
TGTGCCAGCTTAAGGTCCGGCTTGAACACCGGGGAGCTGTTTTTT CASLRSGLNTGELFF . many TRBJ2-2 TRBV12-3/TRBV12-4
TGCAGTGCTAGAGACTCTCTGGCGGAAGAGCAGTTCTTC CSARDSLAEEQFF . many TRBJ2-1 TRBV20-1
TGCGCCAGCAGCTTTGGGCTAGTGGGAGGGATCTCGGAGACCCAGTACTTC CASSFGLVGGISETQYF TRBD2 . TRBJ2-5 TRBV5-1
TGTGCCTGCAGCTTAGATTTTAAGGCCCCCCAGTACTTC CACSLDFKAPQYF . . TRBJ2-7 TRBV11-2
TGTGCCAGCAGTTTCAGGGGAAGCACCATATATTTT CASSFRGSTIYF . . TRBJ1-3 TRBV28
TGTGCCAGCAGATTGGGAGACAGACGCACCGAGCAGTACTTC CASRLGDRRTEQYF . . TRBJ2-7 TRBV5-5
TGTGCCAGCAGCTCCTCCGGGACATCGAGGACCGGGGAGCTGTTTTTT CASSSSGTSRTGELFF . . TRBJ2-2 TRBV2